Presented here are 27 T cell receptor beta chains from one specimen sequenced in a study of shared clonotypes between healthy human individuals. The protocol was immunoSEQ multiplex PCR, while the TCRdb copy is restricted to in-frame clones and leaves out a portion. The sample consists of about 2 million clones, 85% to 95% of them appearing once. The sequenced material came from naive CD4+ T cells sorted from blood. As to subset: CD45RA+ positively selected. The receptor source for this set is a man younger than 35 in good health.

The chain employs TRBV18 and TRBJ2-7; D is undetermined. This CDR3 is 11 amino acids long. Trimming cost V 4 bases and J 6 bases, with 7 bases left between them. Germline V gene sequence: CDR1 KGHSH, CDR2 LQKENI. The chain's CDR3 is CASSLTTEQYF. The CDR3 DNA reads as TGTGCCAGCTCACTTACCACCGAGCAGTACTTC. The whole variable domain, remainder taken from reference TRBV18 and TRBJ2-7, is NAGVMQNPRHLVRRRGQEARLRCSPMKGHSHVYWYRQLPEEGLKFMVYLQKENIIDESGMPKERFSAEFPKEGPSILRIQQVVRGDSAAYFCASSLTTEQYFGPGTRLTVT.

With regard to this clone: This clone may be a read error of a much larger clone one base away. V gene TRBV28 combines with J gene TRBJ1-5; no clear D. This CDR3 spans 13 amino acids. Germline CDR1 MDHEN, CDR2 SYDVKM. The V end was cut by 6 bases, the J end by 0 bases, with 6 bases between. CDR3 amino acids: CASRPASNQPQHF. The CDR3 DNA reads TGTGCCAGCAGGCCGGCTAGCAATCAGCCCCAGCATTTT.

J is TRBJ2-5 and V is TRBV30; D remains ambiguous. This CDR3 contains 11 residues. The germline CDR1 and CDR2 sequences are GTSNPN and SVGIG (reference sequence). Trimming cost V 2 bases and J 2 bases, with 3 bases left between them. CDR3 DNA: TGTGCCTGGAGTCATCAAGAGACCCAGTACTTC. This codes for CAWSHQETQYF.

V gene TRBV5-8 combines with J gene TRBJ1-2, with a tentative D call TRBD1 (6 bases). Deletions cut 2 bases from V and 13 bases from J, with 15 bases between. Looked up from germline, CDR1 is SGHTS and CDR2 is YDEGEE. The CDR3 is made up of 12 amino acids. CDR3 sequence: CASSLSPTGFTF. The CDR3 DNA reads as TGTGCCAGCAGCTTATCGCCAACAGGGTTCACCTTC.

The chain joins TRBV19 to TRBJ1-6, with D uncertain. Per germline, CDR1 LNHDA and CDR2 SQIVND (reference sequence). The CDR3 has 14 residues. The ends were cut back, 1 base at V and 9 bases at J, with 10 bases in the middle. This CDR3 is CASSIGGIGSPLHF. The CDR3 coding sequence is TGTGCCAGTAGTATAGGGGGAATTGGTTCACCCCTCCACTTT.

The chain combines TRBV6-1 with TRBJ1-5; 7 nucleotides align to TRBD1. Germline V gives CDR1 MNHNS, CDR2 SASEGT. The CDR3 loop spans 15 amino acids. V shed 2 bases and J 8 bases; nucleotides not matched to a gene: 9. The CDR3 DNA follows: TGTGCCAGCAGTGAACCACAGGGGATCGGTAAGCCCCAGCATTTT. It codes for CASSEPQGIGKPQHF.

On this clone itself: This specimen includes other DNA sequences encoding the same CDR3. The chain couples TRBV18 to TRBJ2-5, with D hard to call. Germline V gene data show CDR1 as KGHSH and CDR2 as LQKENI. V was trimmed by 6 bases and J by 0 bases, leaving 11 bases between them. The CDR3 runs to 14 residues. In nucleotides, the CDR3 is TGTGCCAGCTCCCCAGGACGGGACCAAGAGACCCAGTACTTC. As protein: CASSPGRDQETQYF.

Comment on this clone: A read error is possible here, since a much larger clone lies one base away. Additional DNA sequences in this sample encode the identical CDR3. V is TRBV5-4 and J is TRBJ1-1, with D hard to call. V was cut by 2 bases and J by 1 base, with 6 bases left in between. Per the germline V gene, CDR1 is SGHNT and CDR2 is YYREEE (reference sequence). CDR3 length equals 13 residues. In DNA form, the CDR3 reads TGTGCCAGCAGCTTTAGTGAGAACACTGAAGCTTTCTTT. It encodes CASSFSENTEAFF.

Details on this clone: This sample also contains other DNA sequences that code for the same CDR3. This rearrangement joins TRBV28 to TRBJ2-7, with TRBD1 matching over 7 bases. CDR1 is MDHEN, CDR2 SYDVKM, per germline. J lost 3 bases, V lost 5 bases, and 10 bases had no gene match. The CDR3 has 15 amino acids. CDR3 region: CASSPPRQGGYEQYF. The CDR3 coding sequence is TGTGCCAGCAGTCCCCCTCGACAGGGCGGCTACGAGCAGTACTTC.

The chain couples TRBV5-5 to TRBJ2-2, with 10 bases aligning to TRBD1. CDR1 and CDR2 from the germline V gene are SGHKS and YYEKEE (reference sequence). The ends lost 4 bases at V and 7 bases at J; junction bases unmatched: 13. This CDR3 has 17 amino acids. In DNA, the CDR3 is TGTGCCAGCAGCCCGGGACAGGGGCGAAGTGATTTCGGGGAGCTGTTTTTT. Encoded protein: CASSPGQGRSDFGELFF.

In its sample, this clone was seen once. The chain is built from TRBV6-5 and TRBJ1-2, with D hard to call. The CDR3 consists of 15 residues. Trimming took off 6 bases at V and 4 bases at J, with 18 bases between the two ends. Per the germline V gene, CDR1 is MNHEY and CDR2 is SVGAGI. The CDR3, as DNA: TGTGCCAGCAGCCCCGAAGGTAGCGGAGGCTATGGCTACACCTTC. This gives the protein CASSPEGSGGYGYTF.

This rearrangement joins TRBV6-6 to TRBJ2-7, with D possibly TRBD2 on 6 matching bases. The V end lost 5 bases, the J end lost 6 bases, and 20 bases lay between the germline ends. This CDR3 has 15 amino acids. Looked up from germline, CDR1 is MNHNY and CDR2 is SVGAGI (reference sequence). This CDR3 reads CASSPLGLGGSEQYF. In nucleotides, the CDR3 is TGTGCCAGCAGTCCTCTGGGGCTTGGAGGGAGCGAGCAGTACTTC.

This rearrangement joins TRBV7-2 to TRBJ2-7; TRBD2 might be the D (6 bases). CDR3 length equals 14 residues. V lost 2 bases and J lost 2, with 10 bases in between. Germline V gene sequence: CDR1 SGHTA, CDR2 FQGNSA. The CDR3 DNA sequence: TGTGCCAGCAGCTTAAATCGACTAGCCTACGAGCAGTACTTC. Encoded protein: CASSLNRLAYEQYF.

Written as DNA, the CDR3 is TGTGCCATCAGGGAAGGACAGGGGAATTACGAGCAGTACTTC. This translates into CAIREGQGNYEQYF. J is TRBJ2-7 and V is TRBV10-3, with 9 bases fitting TRBD1. Trimming at V came to 6 bases and at J to 4 bases, leaving 7 bases not matched to a gene. Germline assignment: CDR1 ENHRY and CDR2 SYGVKD. This CDR3 contains 14 residues.

V usage is TRBV7-8 and J usage is TRBJ2-3; D is perhaps TRBD1 or TRBD2 (6 bases each). Germline assignment: CDR1 SGHVS and CDR2 FQNEAQ. V lost 5 bases to trimming and J lost 0 bases, with 15 bases between them. The length of the CDR3 is 16 residues. This chain's CDR3 is CASSQSGAQSTDTQYF. The CDR3 coding sequence is TGTGCCAGCAGCCAATCGGGGGCGCAGAGCACAGATACGCAGTATTTT.

The genes are TRBV10-3 and TRBJ2-3, with TRBD1 matching over 7 bases. This CDR3 has 15 residues. The V gene end was trimmed by 2 bases and the J gene end by 5 bases; junction bases not matched to a gene: 7. Germline CDR1 is ENHRY and CDR2 is SYGVKD. CDR3 in DNA: TGTGCCATCAGTGAGATGGAAGGGGGCGGAGATACGCAGTATTTT. As protein: CAISEMEGGGDTQYF.

This clone has just one count. This chain connects TRBV6-1 to TRBJ1-1; D may be TRBD1 (5 bases). Germline V lookup: CDR1 MNHNS, CDR2 SASEGT. This CDR3 has 13 amino acids. V lost 8 bases to trimming and J lost 4 bases, with 14 bases between them. In nucleotides, the CDR3 is TGTGCCAGCCGTCAGTCGGGGGGCACTGAAGCTTTCTTT. This encodes CASRQSGGTEAFF.

The CDR3 sequence: CASSSTGTGSYEQYF. The CDR3 DNA follows: TGTGCCAGCAGCTCCACCGGGACAGGGTCCTACGAGCAGTACTTC. The chain employs TRBV7-9 and TRBJ2-7; 9 nucleotides align to TRBD1. This CDR3 spans 15 amino acids. V lost 4 bases and J lost 1; bases outside the gene matches: 5. Per the germline V gene, CDR1 is SEHNR and CDR2 is FQNEAQ (reference sequence).

The chain combines TRBV11-2 with TRBJ1-4; TRBD1 matches at 7 bases. Germline trimming cut 0 bases from V and 3 bases from J; bases unmatched to any gene: 13. The CDR3 covers 19 residues. CDR1 SGHAT and CDR2 FQNNGV come from the germline V gene. CDR3 loop: CASSLEGGTAQFSNEKLFF. The CDR3, as DNA: TGTGCCAGCAGCTTAGAAGGGGGCACAGCCCAGTTTTCTAATGAAAAACTGTTTTTT. The entire variable domain, with the rest obtained from reference TRBV11-2 and TRBJ1-4, is as follows: EAGVAQSPRYKIIEKRQSVAFWCNPISGHATLYWYQQILGQGPKLLIQFQNNGVVDDSQLPKDRFSAERLKGVDSTLKIQPAKLEDSAVYLCASSLEGGTAQFSNEKLFFGSGTQLSVL.

This chain joins TRBV5-1 and TRBJ2-3; no clear D gene. The ends were cut back, 0 bases at V and 3 bases at J, with 11 bases in the middle. Looked up from germline, CDR1 is SGHRS and CDR2 is YFSETQ. This CDR3 is built from 15 residues. CDR3 in amino acids: CASSLARVGTDTQYF. CDR3 in DNA: TGCGCCAGCAGCTTGGCCCGGGTAGGGACAGATACGCAGTATTTT.

With respect to this clone: This sample includes further DNA sequences coding for the same CDR3. This chain connects TRBV5-1 to TRBJ2-3, with D uncertain. Germline CDR1 reads SGHRS; CDR2 reads YFSETQ. Between the trimmed V and J ends, which lost 0 bases and 3 bases, there was a span of 8 bases. This CDR3 spans 14 amino acids. CDR3 DNA sequence: TGCGCCAGCAGCTTGGGTCCCGGAACAGATACGCAGTATTTT. It is translated as CASSLGPGTDTQYF.

This clone showed up just once. The chain employs TRBV6-5 and TRBJ1-6; D call uncertain. V was pared by 6 bases and J by 5 bases, with 11 bases between. There are 14 residues in the CDR3. Germline assignment: CDR1 MNHEY and CDR2 SVGAGI. Written as DNA, the CDR3 is TGTGCCAGCAGCCACCCGGAAGATAATTCACCCCTCCACTTT. Its translation: CASSHPEDNSPLHF.

V gene TRBV28 combines with J gene TRBJ1-4, with D perhaps TRBD1 (6 bases). From germline, CDR1 is MDHEN and CDR2 SYDVKM. The V end was cut by 2 bases, the J end by 1 base, with 8 bases between. CDR3 size: 15 residues. The DNA for the CDR3 is TGTGCCAGCAGTTTAAAACAGGGAACTAATGAAAAACTGTTTTTT. Its translation: CASSLKQGTNEKLFF. The variable domain in full, completed from reference TRBV28 and TRBJ1-4, reads DVKVTQSSRYLVKRTGEKVFLECVQDMDHENMFWYRQDPGLGLRLIYFSYDVKMKEKGDIPEGYSVSREKKERFSLILESASTNQTSMYLCASSLKQGTNEKLFFGSGTQLSVL.

V usage is TRBV9 and J usage is TRBJ2-2; 8 bases match TRBD1. Germline assignment: CDR1 SGDLS and CDR2 YYNGEE. V lost 4 bases and J lost 7; bases outside the gene matches: 9. The length of the CDR3 is 15 residues. The CDR3 coding sequence is TGTGCCAGCAGCCCAGGACAGGGAAGAGGCGGGGAGCTGTTTTTT. Its protein product is CASSPGQGRGGELFF.

In its sample, this clone was seen once. The V call is TRBV20-1, the J call TRBJ2-1; D not certain. CDR1 and CDR2 from the germline V gene are DFQATT and SNEGSKA (reference sequence). CDR3 size: 11 residues. V gave up 1 base and J gave up 9 bases, with 7 bases separating them. CDR3 in amino acids: CSARAGIEQFF. CDR3 coding DNA: TGCAGTGCTAGAGCAGGTATTGAGCAGTTCTTC.

A word on this clone: Other DNA sequences in the sample encode the same CDR3. The V call is TRBV29-1, the J call TRBJ2-7, with D possibly TRBD1 on 6 matching bases. The V and J ends lost 6 bases and 0 bases respectively, with 9 bases between them. In germline, CDR1 is SQVTM, CDR2 ANQGSEA. The CDR3 is 12 residues long. Written as DNA, the CDR3 is TGCAGCGTAGCGGACAGCTCCTACGAGCAGTACTTC. It translates to CSVADSSYEQYF.

The rearrangement links TRBV19 to TRBJ1-1; D is uncertain. Germline V lookup: CDR1 LNHDA, CDR2 SQIVND (reference sequence). Trimming stripped 6 bases from V and 1 base from J, with 9 bases between. This CDR3 is built from 13 residues. CDR3: CASRLAENTEAFF. The DNA of the CDR3 is TGTGCCAGTAGACTTGCAGAGAACACTGAAGCTTTCTTT.